This TCR beta chain was observed in a study of T cells in localized non-small cell lung cancer. Study conclusions and caveats: One tumor region alone was sequenced, and heterogeneity therefore remains possible. Adjacent lung held a median roughly 50 of the top 100 tumor clones. Uninvolved neighboring lung showed the greatest T cell clonality, exceeding tumor. An association was observed between higher blood T cell density and longer overall survival.

Sequencing used immunoSEQ multiplex PCR; TCRdb keeps in-frame clones, though not all of them. This table holds over 3,000 clones, 20% to 25% found once. Trimming took 7 bases from V and 3 from J; bases not matched to a gene: 9. This CDR3 comprises 15 residues. Per germline, CDR1 MDHEN and CDR2 SYDVKM. This clone occurred a few times. As yet, its antigen is unknown. This TCR was recovered from a man aged 35 to 69 with stage II squamous cell lung carcinoma. The material sequenced was lung tumor tissue, taken before any cancer treatment. This chain links TRBV28 with TRBJ2-5; 9 nucleotides match TRBD2. The CDR3 DNA follows: TGTGCCAGCAACCCTGGGGGCGGGAGGGAAGAGACCCAGTACTTC. Its translation is CASNPGGGREETQYF.